This T cell receptor beta chain was profiled in a study of T-cell memory formation after mild COVID-19. Study context: Each donor largely had its own TCR clusters. Notes on the study in general: While clones contracting from day 15 to 85 were balanced between CD4 and CD8, later expanders leaned CD4+. Some clones that responded were present in memory (sampled pre-infection), which suggests cross-reactive memory joined.

Comments on this clonotype: Its specificity is not known.

Germline V gene lookup returns CDR1 SQVTM and CDR2 ANQGSEA. The V end was cut by 7 bases, the J end by 0 bases, with 8 bases between. This CDR3 has 12 amino acids. Libraries for TCRalpha and TCRbeta carried sample barcodes and unique molecular identifiers via 5'RACE. A single record per CDR3 protein comes from TCRdb applying MiXCR to the 5' RACE reads. The table lists around 82,000 distinct CDR3 sequences, 9.5% to 15% of them singletons, with less than 45% in the top ten. The genes are TRBV29-1 and TRBJ2-3; no reliable D call. The clonotype comes from a young man who had mild COVID-19 (a few samples of this study predate the infection). Cell type and time point are not known. Material: PBMCs or a T cell subset sorted from them (not recorded which). The CDR3 bases are TGCAGCGCCGTTATGAGCACAGATACGCAGTATTTT. It codes for CSAVMSTDTQYF.